The table lists the clone carrying this T cell receptor beta chain with a few counts. What it binds is unknown. This specimen belongs to a study of T-cell memory formation after mild COVID-19. Findings and limits, study-wide: The authors left the SARS-CoV-2 specificity of second-wave clones peaking on day 37 unconfirmed. CD4/CD8 balance characterized clones contracting day 15 to 85, and CD4+ skew characterized later expanders.

Germline loops: CDR1 SQVTM, CDR2 ANQGSEA. Trimming removed 1 base from V and 4 bases from J; junction bases left unmatched: 5. The CDR3 length is 15 residues. TCR alpha and TCR beta cDNA libraries carrying sample barcodes and UMIs were produced by 5'RACE using constant-segment primers. MiXCR, applied by TCRdb to the 5' RACE reads, yields one record per CDR3 protein. This sample has roughly 500,000 distinct CDR3 sequences, with roughly 20% found just once. This chain uses TRBV29-1 with TRBJ2-1, with 9 bases lining up with TRBD2. This clonotype originated in an adult woman who had mild COVID-19 (a few samples of this study predate the infection). Cell type and time point are not known. Sample: PBMCs or a T cell subset sorted from them (not recorded which). The DNA for the CDR3 is TGCAGCGTTGAAGGGTCTAGCGGGGTATACAATGAGCAGTTCTTC. Translating gives CSVEGSSGVYNEQFF.